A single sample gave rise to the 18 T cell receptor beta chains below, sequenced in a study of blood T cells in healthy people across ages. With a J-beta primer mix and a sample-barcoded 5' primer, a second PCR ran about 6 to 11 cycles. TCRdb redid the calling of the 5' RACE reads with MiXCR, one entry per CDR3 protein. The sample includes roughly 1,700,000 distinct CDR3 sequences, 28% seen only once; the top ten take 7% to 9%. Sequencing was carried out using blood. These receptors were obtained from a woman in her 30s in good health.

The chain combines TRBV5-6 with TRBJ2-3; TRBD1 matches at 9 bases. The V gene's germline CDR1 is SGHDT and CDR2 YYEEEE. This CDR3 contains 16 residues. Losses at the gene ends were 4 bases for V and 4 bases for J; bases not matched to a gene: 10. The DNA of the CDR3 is TGTGCCAGCAGCGTCGGACAGGGGAGTAGTGCAGATACGCAGTATTTT. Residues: CASSVGQGSSADTQYF.

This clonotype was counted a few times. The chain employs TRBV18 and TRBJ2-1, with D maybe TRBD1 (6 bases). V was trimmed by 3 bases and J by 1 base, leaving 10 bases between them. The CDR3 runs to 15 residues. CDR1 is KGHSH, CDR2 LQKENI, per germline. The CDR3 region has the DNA TGTGCCAGCTCACCGTCGACAGGTTCCTACAATGAGCAGTTCTTC. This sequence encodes CASSPSTGSYNEQFF.

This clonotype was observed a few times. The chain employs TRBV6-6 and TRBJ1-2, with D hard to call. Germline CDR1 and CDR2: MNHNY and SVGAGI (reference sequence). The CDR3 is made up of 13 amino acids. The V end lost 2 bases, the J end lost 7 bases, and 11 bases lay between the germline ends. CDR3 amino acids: CASSYPRLGGYTF. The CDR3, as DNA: TGTGCCAGCAGTTACCCTCGCTTGGGTGGCTACACCTTC.

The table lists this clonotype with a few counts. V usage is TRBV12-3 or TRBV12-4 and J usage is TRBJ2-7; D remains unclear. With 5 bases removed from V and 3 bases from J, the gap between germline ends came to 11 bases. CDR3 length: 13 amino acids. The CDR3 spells CASSPGHGYEQYF. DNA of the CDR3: TGTGCCAGCAGTCCTGGCCACGGCTACGAGCAGTACTTC.

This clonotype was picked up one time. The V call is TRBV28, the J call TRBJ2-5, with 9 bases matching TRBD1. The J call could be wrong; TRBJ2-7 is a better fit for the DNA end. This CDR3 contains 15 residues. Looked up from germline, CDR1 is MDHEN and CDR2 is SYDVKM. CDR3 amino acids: CASSYTGGGGGEQYF. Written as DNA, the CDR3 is TGTGCCAGCAGCTATACAGGGGGCGGAGGCGGCGAGCAGTACTTC.

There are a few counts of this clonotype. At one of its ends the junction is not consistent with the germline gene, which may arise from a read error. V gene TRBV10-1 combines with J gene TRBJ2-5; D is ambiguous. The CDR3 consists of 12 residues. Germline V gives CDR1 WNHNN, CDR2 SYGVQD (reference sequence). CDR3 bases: TGCGCTAGCAGTGAGTCCCTGGAGACCCAGTACTTC. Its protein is CASSESLETQYF.

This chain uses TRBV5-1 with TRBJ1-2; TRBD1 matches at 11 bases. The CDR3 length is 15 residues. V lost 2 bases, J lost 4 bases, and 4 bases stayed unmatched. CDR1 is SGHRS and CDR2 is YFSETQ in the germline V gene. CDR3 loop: CASSFGTGGSYGYTF. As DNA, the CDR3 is TGCGCCAGCAGCTTTGGGACAGGGGGAAGCTATGGCTACACCTTC.

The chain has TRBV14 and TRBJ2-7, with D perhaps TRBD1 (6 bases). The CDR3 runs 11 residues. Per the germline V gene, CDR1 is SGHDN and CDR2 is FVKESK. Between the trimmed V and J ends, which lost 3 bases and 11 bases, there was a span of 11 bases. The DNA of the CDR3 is TGTGCCAGCAGCCATGGACGGACAGAGTACTTC. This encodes CASSHGRTEYF.

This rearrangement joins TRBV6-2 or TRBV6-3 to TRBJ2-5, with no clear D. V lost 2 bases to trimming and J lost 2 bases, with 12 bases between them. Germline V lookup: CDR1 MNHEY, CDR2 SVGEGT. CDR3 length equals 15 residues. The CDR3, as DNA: TGTGCCAGCAGTTACGATCCCAACCTACAAGAGACCCAGTACTTC. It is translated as CASSYDPNLQETQYF.

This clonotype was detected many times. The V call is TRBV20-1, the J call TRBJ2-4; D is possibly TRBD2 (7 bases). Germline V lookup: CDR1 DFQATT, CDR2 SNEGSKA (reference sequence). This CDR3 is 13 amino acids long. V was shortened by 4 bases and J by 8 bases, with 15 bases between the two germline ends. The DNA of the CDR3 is TGCAGTGCTATTGCGGGGGCTGTTGACATTCAGTACTTC. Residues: CSAIAGAVDIQYF.

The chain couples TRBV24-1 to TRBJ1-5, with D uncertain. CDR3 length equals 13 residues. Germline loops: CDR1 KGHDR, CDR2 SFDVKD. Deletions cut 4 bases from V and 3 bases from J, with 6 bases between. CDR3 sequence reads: CATSDQINQPQHF. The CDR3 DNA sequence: TGTGCCACCAGTGACCAGATCAATCAGCCCCAGCATTTT.

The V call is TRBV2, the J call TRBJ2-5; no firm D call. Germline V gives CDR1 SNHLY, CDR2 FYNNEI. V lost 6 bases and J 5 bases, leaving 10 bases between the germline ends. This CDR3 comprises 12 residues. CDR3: CASRVGVETQYF. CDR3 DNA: TGTGCCAGCAGAGTTGGCGTGGAGACCCAGTACTTC.

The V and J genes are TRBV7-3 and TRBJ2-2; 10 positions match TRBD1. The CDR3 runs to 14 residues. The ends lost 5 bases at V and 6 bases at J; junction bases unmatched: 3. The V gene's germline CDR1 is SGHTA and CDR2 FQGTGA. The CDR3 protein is CASSPGTGAGELFF. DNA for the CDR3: TGTGCCAGCAGCCCCGGGACAGGGGCCGGGGAGCTGTTTTTT.

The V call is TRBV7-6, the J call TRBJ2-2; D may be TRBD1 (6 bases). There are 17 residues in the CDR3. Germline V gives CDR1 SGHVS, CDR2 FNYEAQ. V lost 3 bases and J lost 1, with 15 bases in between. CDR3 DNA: TGTGCCAGCAGCTTTTCCTACAGGGAAAGGAACACCGGGGAGCTGTTTTTT. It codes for CASSFSYRERNTGELFF.

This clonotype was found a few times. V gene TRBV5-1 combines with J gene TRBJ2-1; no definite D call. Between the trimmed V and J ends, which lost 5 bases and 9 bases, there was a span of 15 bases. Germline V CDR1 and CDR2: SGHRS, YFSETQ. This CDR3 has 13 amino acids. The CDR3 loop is CASRIALRSEQFF. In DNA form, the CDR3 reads TGCGCCAGCAGAATAGCCCTCCGCAGTGAGCAGTTCTTC.

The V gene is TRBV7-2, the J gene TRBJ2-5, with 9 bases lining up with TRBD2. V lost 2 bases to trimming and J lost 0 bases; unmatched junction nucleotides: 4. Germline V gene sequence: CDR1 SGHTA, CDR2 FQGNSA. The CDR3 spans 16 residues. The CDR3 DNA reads TGTGCCAGCAGCTTATGGCGGGGGGGATACCAAGAGACCCAGTACTTC. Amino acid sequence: CASSLWRGGYQETQYF.

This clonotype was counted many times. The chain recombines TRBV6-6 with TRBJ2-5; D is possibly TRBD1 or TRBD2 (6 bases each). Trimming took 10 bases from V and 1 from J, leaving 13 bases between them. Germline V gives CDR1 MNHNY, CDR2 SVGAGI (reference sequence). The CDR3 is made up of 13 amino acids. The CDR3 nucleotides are TGTGCCATCAGGACGGGGGCCCAAGAGACCCAGTACTTC. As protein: CAIRTGAQETQYF.

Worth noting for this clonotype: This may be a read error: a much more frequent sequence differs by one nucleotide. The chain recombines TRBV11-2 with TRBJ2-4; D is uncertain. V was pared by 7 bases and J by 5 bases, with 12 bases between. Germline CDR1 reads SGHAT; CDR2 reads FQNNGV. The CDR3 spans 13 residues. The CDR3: CASNLNPQNIQYF. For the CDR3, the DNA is TGTGCCAGCAACTTGAATCCTCAAAACATTCAGTACTTC.